The T cell receptor (beta chain) described here comes from a study of cytomegalovirus exposure and HLA in healthy donors. Findings and limits, study-wide: TCR beta chain V- and J-gene trimming was linked, in a later analysis, to a missense variant in DCLRE1C. A previous analysis found most TCR beta V segments productive roughly 87% or roughly 30% of the time.

V lost 6 bases to trimming and J lost 2 bases, with 10 bases between them. The germline V gene encodes CDR1 MNHNY and CDR2 SVGAGI (reference sequence). This CDR3 is 13 amino acids long. Vbeta (60) and Jbeta (13) primers were used in the PCR. Produced via immunoSEQ multiplex PCR; TCRdb's table is partial and in-frame only. The data show roughly 60,000 clones, about 71% seen once. For this clone: Its antigen is not identified.

Source material: PBMCs. The rearrangement links TRBV6-6 to TRBJ1-2, with D perhaps matching TRBD1 (6 bases). This sequence was found in a woman aged 60 to 75 in good health and CMV-seropositive. In nucleotides, the CDR3 is TGTGCCAGCAGCCCTACAGGGAACTATGGCTACACCTTC. Amino acid sequence: CASSPTGNYGYTF.